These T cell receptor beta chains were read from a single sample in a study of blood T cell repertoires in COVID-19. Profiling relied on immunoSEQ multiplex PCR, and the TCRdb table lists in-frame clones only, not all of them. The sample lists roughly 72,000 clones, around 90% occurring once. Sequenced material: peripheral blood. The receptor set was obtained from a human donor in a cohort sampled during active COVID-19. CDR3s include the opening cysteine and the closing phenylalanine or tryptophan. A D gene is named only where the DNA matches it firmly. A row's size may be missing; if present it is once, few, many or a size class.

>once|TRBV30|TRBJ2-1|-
TGTGCCTGGACCCCTATGGCCGGGTCCTACAATGAGCAGTTCTTC
CAWTPMAGSYNEQFF
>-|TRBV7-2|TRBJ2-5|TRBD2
TGTGCCAGCGGCATCGGGGGGTTAGAGACCCAGTACTTC
CASGIGGLETQYF
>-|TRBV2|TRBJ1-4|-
TGTGCCACTACCCGGACGGGAGCCCTAAATGAAAAACTGTTTTTT
CATTRTGALNEKLFF
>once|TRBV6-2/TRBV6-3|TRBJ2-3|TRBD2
TGTGCCAGCAGTTACTCGGGGAGCGGGGGACGGGATACGCAGTATTTT
CASSYSGSGGRDTQYF
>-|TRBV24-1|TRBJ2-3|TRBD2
TGTGCCACCAGTGAATCCCGGACTAGCGGCAGCACAGATACGCAGTATTTT
CATSESRTSGSTDTQYF
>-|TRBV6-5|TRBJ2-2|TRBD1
TGTGCCAGCAGAGAGGACAGGGGGGTCACCGGGGAGCTGTTTTTT
CASREDRGVTGELFF
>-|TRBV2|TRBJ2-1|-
TGTGCCAGCAGTTTTGTCCTGGGGGCCCATGAGCAGTTCTTC
CASSFVLGAHEQFF
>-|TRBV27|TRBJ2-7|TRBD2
TGTGCCAGCAGCGCAACTAGCGGGGCCCCCTACGAGCAGTACTTC
CASSATSGAPYEQYF
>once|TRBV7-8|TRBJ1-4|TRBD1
TGTGCCAGCACCGGGACAGGGGCTGAAAAACTGTTTTTT
CASTGTGAEKLFF
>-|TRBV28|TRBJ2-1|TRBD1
TGTGCCAGCATTATTGCAGGGGGCTCCTACAATGAGCAGTTCTTC
CASIIAGGSYNEQFF
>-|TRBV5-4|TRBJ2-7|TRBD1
TGTGCCAGCAGCTCGCCGGGACAGGGGGGCGAGCAGTACTTC
CASSSPGQGGEQYF
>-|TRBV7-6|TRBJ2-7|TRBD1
TGTGCCAGCAGCTTGGCCGGGACAGGGCCCTACGAGCAGTACTTC
CASSLAGTGPYEQYF
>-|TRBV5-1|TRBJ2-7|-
TGCGCCAGCAGCCTCTCCTCAGGGTACGAGCAGTACTTC
CASSLSSGYEQYF
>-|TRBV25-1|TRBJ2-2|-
TGTGCCAGCAGTGTTCGGGCAGGGGCCGGGGAGCTGTTTTTT
CASSVRAGAGELFF
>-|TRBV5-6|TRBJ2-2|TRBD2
TGTGCCAGCAGCTCCTACCCGGGGGGGAAGGACACCGGGGAGCTGTTTTTT
CASSSYPGGKDTGELFF
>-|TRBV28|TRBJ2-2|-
TGTGCCAGCATCAGGGACAACGCGAACACCGGGGAGCTGTTTTTT
CASIRDNANTGELFF
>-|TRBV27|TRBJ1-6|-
TGTGCCAGCAGTACTACCCTCTTATCAGAACGATCACCCCTCCACTTT
CASSTTLLSERSPLHF
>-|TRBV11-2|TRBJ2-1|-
TGTGCCAGCAGCACATTAGCGGTAAGCTCCTACAATGAGCAGTTCTTC
CASSTLAVSSYNEQFF
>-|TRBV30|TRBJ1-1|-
TGTGCCTGGTTCCCCTACCTGAACACTGAAGCTTTCTTT
CAWFPYLNTEAFF
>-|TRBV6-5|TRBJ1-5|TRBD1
TGTGCCAGCAGAGCTGACAGGGGTTCTAATCAGCCCCAGCATTTT
CASRADRGSNQPQHF
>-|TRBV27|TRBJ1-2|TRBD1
TGTGCCAGCAGTTTAACCGCTGCAGGGGGTTATGGCTACACCTTC
CASSLTAAGGYGYTF